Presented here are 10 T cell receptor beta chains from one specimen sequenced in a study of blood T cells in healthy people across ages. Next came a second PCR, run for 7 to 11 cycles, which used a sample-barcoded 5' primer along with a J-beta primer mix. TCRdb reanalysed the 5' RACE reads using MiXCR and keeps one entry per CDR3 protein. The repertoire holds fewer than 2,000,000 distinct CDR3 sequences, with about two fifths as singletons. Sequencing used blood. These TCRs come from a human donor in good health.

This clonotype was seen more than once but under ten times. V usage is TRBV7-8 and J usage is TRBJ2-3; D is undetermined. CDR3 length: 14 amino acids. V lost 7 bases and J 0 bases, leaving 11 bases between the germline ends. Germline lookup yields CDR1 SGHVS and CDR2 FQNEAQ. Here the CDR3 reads CASTGRRSTDTQYF. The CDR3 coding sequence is TGTGCCAGCACTGGAAGAAGGAGCACAGATACGCAGTATTTT.

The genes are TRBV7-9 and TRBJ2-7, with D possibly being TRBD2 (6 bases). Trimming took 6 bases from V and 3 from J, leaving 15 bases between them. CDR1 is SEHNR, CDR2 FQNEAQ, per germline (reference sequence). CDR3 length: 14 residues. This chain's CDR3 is CASSGGTGNYEQYF. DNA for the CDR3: TGTGCCAGCAGTGGGGGGACGGGGAACTACGAGCAGTACTTC. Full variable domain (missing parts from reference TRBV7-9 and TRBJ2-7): DTGVSQNPRHKITKRGQNVTFRCDPISEHNRLYWYRQTLGQGPEFLTYFQNEAQLEKSRLLSDRFSAERPKGSFSTLEIQRTEQGDSAMYLCASSGGTGNYEQYFGPGTRLTVT.

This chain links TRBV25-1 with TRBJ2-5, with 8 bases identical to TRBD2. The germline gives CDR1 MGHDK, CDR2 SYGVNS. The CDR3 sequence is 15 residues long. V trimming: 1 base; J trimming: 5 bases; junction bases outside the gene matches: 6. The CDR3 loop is CASSEFGGTRETQYF. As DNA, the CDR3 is TGTGCCAGCAGTGAATTTGGGGGGACTAGGGAGACCCAGTACTTC.

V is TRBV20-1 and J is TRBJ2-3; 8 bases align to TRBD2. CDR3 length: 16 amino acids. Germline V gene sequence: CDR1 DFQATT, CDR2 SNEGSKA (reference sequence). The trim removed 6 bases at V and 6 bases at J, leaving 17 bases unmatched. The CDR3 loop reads CSALDPRGGPPDTQYF. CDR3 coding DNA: TGCAGTGCCCTCGACCCTCGGGGGGGCCCCCCGGATACGCAGTATTTT.

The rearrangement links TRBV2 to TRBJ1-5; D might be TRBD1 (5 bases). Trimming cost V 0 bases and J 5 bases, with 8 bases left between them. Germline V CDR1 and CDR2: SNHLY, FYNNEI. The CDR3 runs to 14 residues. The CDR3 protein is CASSEAIRDQPQHF. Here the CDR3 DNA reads TGTGCCAGCAGTGAAGCAATCAGGGATCAGCCCCAGCATTTT.

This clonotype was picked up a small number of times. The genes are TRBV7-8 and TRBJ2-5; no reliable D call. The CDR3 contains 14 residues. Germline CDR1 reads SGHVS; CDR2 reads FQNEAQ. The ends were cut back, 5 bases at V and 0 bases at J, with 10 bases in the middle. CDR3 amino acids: CASSVTEYQETQYF. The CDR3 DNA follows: TGTGCCAGCAGCGTGACCGAGTACCAAGAGACCCAGTACTTC.

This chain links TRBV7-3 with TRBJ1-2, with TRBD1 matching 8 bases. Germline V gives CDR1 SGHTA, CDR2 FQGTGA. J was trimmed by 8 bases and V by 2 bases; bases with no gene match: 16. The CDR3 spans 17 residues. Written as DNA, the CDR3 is TGTGCCAGCAGCTTACGGGCAGGGGGCGCAGAGTTTCGCGGCTACACCTTC. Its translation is CASSLRAGGAEFRGYTF.

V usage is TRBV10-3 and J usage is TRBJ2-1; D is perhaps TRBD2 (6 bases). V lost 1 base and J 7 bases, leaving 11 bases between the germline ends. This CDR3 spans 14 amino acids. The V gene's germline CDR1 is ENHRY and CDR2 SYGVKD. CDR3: CAISEWGESNEQFF. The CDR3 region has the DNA TGTGCCATCAGTGAGTGGGGGGAAAGTAATGAGCAGTTCTTC.

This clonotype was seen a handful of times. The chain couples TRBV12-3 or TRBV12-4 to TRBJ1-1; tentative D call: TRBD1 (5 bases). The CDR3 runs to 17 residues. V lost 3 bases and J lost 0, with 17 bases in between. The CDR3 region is CASSLTAFDIMNTEAFF. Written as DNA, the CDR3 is TGTGCCAGCAGTTTGACAGCGTTTGACATTATGAACACTGAAGCTTTCTTT.

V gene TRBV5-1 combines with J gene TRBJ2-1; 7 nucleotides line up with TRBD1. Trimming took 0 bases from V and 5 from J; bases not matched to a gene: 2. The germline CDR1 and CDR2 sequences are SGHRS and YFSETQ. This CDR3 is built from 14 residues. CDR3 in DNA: TGCGCCAGCAGCTTGGAGGGGGCCAACAATGAGCAGTTCTTC. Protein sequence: CASSLEGANNEQFF.